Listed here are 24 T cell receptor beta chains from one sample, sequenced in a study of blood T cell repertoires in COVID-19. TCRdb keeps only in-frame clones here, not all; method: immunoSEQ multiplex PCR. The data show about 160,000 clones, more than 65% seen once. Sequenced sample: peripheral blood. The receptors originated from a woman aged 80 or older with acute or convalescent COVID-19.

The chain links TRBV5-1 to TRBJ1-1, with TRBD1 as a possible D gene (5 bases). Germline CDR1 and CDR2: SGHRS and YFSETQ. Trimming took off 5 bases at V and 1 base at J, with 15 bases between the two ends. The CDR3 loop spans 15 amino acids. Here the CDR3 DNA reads TGCGCCAGCAGGAGGTTGGGGCAATCGAACACTGAAGCTTTCTTT. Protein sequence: CASRRLGQSNTEAFF.

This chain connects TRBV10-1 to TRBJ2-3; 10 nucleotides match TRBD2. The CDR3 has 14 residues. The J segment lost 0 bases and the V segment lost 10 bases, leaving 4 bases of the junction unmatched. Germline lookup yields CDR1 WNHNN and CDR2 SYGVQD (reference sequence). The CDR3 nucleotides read TGCGCCATCCCGACTAGCGGGAGCACAGATACGCAGTATTTT. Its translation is CAIPTSGSTDTQYF.

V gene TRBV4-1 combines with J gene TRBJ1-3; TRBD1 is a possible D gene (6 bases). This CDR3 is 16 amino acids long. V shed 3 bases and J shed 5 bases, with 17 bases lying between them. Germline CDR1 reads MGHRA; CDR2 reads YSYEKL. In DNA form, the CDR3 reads TGCGCCAGCAGCCACAGCTCCGGGACACTGAGAAACACCATATATTTT. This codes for CASSHSSGTLRNTIYF.

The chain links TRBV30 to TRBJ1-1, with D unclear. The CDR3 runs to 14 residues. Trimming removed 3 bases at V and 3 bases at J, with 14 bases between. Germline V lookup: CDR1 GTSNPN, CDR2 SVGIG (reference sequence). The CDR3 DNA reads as TGTGCCTGGAGCTGGGCACCCGGGGACACTGAAGCTTTCTTT. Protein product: CAWSWAPGDTEAFF.

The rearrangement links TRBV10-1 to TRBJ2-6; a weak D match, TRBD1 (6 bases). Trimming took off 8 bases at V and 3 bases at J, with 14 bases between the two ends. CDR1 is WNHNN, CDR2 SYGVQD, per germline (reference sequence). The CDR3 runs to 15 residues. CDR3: CASSSGVNGANVLTF. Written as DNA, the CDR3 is TGCGCCAGCTCTTCAGGGGTAAATGGGGCCAACGTCCTGACTTTC.

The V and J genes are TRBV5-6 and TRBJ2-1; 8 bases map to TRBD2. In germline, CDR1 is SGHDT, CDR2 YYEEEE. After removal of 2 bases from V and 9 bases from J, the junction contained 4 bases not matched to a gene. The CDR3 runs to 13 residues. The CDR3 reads CASSLVLAGEQFF. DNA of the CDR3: TGTGCCAGCAGCTTAGTCCTAGCGGGTGAGCAGTTCTTC. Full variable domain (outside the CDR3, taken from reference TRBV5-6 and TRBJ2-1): DAGVTQSPTHLIKTRGQQVTLRCSPKSGHDTVSWYQQALGQGPQFIFQYYEEEERQRGNFPDRFSGHQFPNYSSELNVNALLLGDSALYLCASSLVLAGEQFFGPGTRLTVL.

The CDR3, as DNA: TGCGCCAGCAGCTTGGGGACAACAAATAATTCACCCCTCCACTTT. This encodes CASSLGTTNNSPLHF. The chain carries TRBV5-1 and TRBJ1-6, with a possible D match to TRBD1 (5 bases). Germline CDR1 SGHRS, CDR2 YFSETQ. Trimming shortened V by 0 bases and J by 5 bases, and 9 bases separated the two germline ends. The CDR3 has 15 residues.

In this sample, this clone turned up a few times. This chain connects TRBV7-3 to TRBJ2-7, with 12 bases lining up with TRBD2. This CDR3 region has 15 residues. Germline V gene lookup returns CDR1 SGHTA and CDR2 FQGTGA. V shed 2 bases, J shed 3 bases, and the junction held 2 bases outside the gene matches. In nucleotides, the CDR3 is TGTGCCAGCAGCTTAGGGACTAGCGGGCTCTACGAGCAGTACTTC. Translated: CASSLGTSGLYEQYF.

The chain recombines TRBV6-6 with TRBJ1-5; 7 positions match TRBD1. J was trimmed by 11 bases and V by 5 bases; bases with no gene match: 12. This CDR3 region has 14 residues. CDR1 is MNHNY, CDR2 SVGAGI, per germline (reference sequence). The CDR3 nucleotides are TGTGCCAGCAGTCCACCAGGGGGAATCAAAGCCCAGCATTTT. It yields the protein CASSPPGGIKAQHF.

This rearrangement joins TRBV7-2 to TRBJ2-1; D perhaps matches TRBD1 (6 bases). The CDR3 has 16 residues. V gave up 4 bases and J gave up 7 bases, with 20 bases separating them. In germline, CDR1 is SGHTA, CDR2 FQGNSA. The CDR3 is CASSSNRDTIRNEQFF. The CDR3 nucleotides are TGTGCCAGCAGCTCCAACCGGGACACCATTCGGAATGAGCAGTTCTTC.

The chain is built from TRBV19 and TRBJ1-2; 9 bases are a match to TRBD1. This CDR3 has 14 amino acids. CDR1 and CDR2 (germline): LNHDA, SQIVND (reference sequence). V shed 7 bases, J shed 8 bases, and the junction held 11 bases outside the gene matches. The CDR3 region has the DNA TGTGCCAGTACACAGGGGGCGGTTTCCCGCGGCTACACCTTC. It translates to CASTQGAVSRGYTF.

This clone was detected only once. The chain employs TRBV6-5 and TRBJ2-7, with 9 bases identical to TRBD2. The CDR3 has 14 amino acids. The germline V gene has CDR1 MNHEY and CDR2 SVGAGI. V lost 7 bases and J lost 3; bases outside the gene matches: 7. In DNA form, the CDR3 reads TGTGCCAGCACCGTAGCGGGAGAAGGCTACGAGCAGTACTTC. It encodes CASTVAGEGYEQYF.

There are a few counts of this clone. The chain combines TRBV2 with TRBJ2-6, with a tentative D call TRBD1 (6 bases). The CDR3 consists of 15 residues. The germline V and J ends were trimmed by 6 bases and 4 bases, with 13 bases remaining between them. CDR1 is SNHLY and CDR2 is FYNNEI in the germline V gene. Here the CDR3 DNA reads TGTGCCAGCAGGACCCCAGGGGTAGGGGCCAACGTCCTGACTTTC. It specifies CASRTPGVGANVLTF.

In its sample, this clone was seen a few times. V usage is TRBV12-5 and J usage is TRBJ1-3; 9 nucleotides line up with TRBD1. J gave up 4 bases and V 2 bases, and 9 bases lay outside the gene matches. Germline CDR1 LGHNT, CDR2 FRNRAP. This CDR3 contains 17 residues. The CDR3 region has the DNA TGTGCTAGTGGTTTGCTGTCAAACAGGGGGCCAGGAAACACCATATATTTT. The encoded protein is CASGLLSNRGPGNTIYF. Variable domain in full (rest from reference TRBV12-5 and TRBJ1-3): DARVTQTPRHKVTEMGQEVTMRCQPILGHNTVFWYRQTMMQGLELLAYFRNRAPLDDSGMPKDRFSAEMPDATLATLKIQPSEPRDSAVYFCASGLLSNRGPGNTIYFGEGSWLTVV.

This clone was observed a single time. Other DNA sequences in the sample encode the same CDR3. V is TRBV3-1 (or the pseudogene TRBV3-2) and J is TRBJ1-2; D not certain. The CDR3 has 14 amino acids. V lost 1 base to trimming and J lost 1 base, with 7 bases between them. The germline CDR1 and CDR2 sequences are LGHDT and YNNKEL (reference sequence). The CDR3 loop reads CASSQGGGNYGYTF. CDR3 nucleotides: TGTGCCAGCAGCCAAGGGGGAGGTAACTATGGCTACACCTTC.

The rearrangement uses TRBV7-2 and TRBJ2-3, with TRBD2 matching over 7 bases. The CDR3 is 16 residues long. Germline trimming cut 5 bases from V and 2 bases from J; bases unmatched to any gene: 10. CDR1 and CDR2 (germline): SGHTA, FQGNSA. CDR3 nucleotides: TGTGCCAGCAGCCCACGACTAGCAGCTTCCACAGATACGCAGTATTTT. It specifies CASSPRLAASTDTQYF.

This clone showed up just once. This CDR3 reads CASSELVGRGSSYEQYF. As DNA, the CDR3 is TGTGCCAGCAGTGAATTAGTCGGAAGAGGGTCCTCCTACGAGCAGTACTTC. The V call is TRBV6-1, the J call TRBJ2-7, with D maybe TRBD2 (5 bases). The CDR3 totals 17 residues. Germline loops: CDR1 MNHNS, CDR2 SASEGT. V lost 2 bases, J lost 0 bases, and 17 bases lay in between.

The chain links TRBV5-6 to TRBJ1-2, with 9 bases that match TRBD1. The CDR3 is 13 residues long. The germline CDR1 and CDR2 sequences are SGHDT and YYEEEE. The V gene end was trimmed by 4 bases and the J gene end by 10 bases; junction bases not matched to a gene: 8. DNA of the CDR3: TGTGCCAGCAGCCCGACCCACAGGGGGCTCTACACCTTC. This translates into CASSPTHRGLYTF. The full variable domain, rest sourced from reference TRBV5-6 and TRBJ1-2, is DAGVTQSPTHLIKTRGQQVTLRCSPKSGHDTVSWYQQALGQGPQFIFQYYEEEERQRGNFPDRFSGHQFPNYSSELNVNALLLGDSALYLCASSPTHRGLYTFGSGTRLTVV.

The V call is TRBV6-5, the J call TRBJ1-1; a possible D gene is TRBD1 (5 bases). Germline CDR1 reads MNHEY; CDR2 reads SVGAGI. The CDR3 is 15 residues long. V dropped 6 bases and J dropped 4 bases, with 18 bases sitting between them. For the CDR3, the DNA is TGTGCCAGCAGGGGGAACCCGGGGACTGGCACTGAAGCTTTCTTT. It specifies CASRGNPGTGTEAFF.

The CDR3 sequence: CASSYRTGTYNEQFF. The CDR3, as DNA: TGTGCCAGCAGCTATAGGACAGGTACCTACAATGAGCAGTTCTTC. The chain combines TRBV3-1 (or the pseudogene TRBV3-2) with TRBJ2-1, with 7 bases that match TRBD1. V was clipped by 5 bases and J by 2 bases; unmatched bases: 6. The CDR3 is 15 amino acids. The germline CDR1 and CDR2 sequences are LGHDT and YNNKEL (reference sequence).

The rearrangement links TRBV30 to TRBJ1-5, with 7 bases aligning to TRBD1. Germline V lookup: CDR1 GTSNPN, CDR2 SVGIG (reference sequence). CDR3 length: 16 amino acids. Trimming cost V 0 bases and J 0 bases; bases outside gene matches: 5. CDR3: CAWSVGQSYSNQPQHF. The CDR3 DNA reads TGTGCCTGGAGTGTGGGACAGAGCTATAGCAATCAGCCCCAGCATTTT. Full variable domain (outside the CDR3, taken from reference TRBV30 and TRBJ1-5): SQTIHQWPATLVQPVGSPLSLECTVEGTSNPNLYWYRQAAGRGLQLLFYSVGIGQISSEVPQNLSASRPQDRQFILSSKKLLLSDSGFYLCAWSVGQSYSNQPQHFGDGTRLSIL.

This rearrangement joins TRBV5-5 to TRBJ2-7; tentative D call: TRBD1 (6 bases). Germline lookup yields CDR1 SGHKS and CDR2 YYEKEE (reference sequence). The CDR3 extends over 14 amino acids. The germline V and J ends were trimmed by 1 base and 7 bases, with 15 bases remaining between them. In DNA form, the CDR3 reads TGTGCCAGCAGCTTGACAGGGACCTACGATGAGCAGTACTTC. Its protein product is CASSLTGTYDEQYF.

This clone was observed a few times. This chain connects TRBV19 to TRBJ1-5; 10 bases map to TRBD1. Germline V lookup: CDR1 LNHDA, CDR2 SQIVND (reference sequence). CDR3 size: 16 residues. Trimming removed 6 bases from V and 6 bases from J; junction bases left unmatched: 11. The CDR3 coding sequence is TGTGCCAGTAGCCCGGTTGACAGGGGGCGCGGTCAGCCCCAGCATTTT. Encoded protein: CASSPVDRGRGQPQHF.

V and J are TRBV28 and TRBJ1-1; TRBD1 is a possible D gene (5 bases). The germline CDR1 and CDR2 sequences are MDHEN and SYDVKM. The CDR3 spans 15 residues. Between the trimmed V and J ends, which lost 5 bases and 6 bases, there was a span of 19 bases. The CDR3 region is CASSLFVLGASEAFF. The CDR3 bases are TGTGCCAGCAGTCTCTTTGTTCTAGGGGCCTCTGAAGCTTTCTTT.